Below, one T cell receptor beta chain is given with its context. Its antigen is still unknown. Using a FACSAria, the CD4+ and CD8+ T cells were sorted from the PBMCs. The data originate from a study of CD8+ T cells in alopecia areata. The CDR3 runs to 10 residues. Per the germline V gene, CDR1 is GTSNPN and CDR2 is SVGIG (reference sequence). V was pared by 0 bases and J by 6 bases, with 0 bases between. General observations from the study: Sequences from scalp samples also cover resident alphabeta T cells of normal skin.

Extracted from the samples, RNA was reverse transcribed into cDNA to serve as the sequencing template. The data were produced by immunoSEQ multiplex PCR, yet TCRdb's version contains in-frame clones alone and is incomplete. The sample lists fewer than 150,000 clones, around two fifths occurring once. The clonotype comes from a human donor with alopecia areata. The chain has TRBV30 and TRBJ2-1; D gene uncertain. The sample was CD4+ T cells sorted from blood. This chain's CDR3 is CAWSVNEQFF. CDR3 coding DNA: TGTGCCTGGAGTGTCAATGAGCAGTTCTTC.